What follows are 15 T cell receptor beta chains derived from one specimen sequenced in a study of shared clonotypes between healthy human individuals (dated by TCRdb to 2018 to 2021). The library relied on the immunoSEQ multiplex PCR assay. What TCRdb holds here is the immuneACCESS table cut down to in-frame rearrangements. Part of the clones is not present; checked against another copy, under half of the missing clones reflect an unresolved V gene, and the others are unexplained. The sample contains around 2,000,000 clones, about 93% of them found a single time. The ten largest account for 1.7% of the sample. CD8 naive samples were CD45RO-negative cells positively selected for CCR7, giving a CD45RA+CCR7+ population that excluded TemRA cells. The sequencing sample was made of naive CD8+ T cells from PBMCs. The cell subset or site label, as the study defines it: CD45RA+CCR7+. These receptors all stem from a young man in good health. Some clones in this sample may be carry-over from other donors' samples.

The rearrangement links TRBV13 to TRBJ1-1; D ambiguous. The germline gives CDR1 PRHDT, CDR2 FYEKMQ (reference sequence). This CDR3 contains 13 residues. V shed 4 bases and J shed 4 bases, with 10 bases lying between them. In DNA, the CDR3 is TGTGCCAGCAGCTCAGACGGAGCCACTGAAGCTTTCTTT. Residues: CASSSDGATEAFF.

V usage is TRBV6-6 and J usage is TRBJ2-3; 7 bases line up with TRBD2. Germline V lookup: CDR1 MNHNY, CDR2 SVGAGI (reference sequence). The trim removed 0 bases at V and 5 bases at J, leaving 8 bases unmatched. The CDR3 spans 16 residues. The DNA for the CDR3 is TGTGCCAGCAGTTACTCCGGGACTACCTCGGTAGATACGCAGTATTTT. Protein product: CASSYSGTTSVDTQYF.

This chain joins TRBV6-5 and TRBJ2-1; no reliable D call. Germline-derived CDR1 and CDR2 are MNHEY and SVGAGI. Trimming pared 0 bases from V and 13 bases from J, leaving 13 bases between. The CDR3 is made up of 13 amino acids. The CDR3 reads CASSYSIVALQFF. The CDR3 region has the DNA TGTGCCAGCAGTTACTCGATAGTAGCTCTCCAGTTCTTC.

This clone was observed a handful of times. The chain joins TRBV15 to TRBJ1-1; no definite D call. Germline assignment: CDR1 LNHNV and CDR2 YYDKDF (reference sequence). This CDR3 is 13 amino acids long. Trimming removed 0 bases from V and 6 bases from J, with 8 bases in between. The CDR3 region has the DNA TGTGCCACCAGCAGAGAAGGATCCGCTGAAGCTTTCTTT. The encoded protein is CATSREGSAEAFF.

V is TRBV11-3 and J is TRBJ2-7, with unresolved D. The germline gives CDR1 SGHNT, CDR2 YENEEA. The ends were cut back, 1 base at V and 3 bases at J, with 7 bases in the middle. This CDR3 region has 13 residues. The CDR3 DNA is TGTGCCAGCAGCTTAGCTAACGGCTACGAGCAGTACTTC. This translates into CASSLANGYEQYF. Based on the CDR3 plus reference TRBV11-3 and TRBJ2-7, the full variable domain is EAGVVQSPRYKIIEKKQPVAFWCNPISGHNTLYWYLQNLGQGPELLIRYENEEAVDDSQLPKDRFSAERLKGVDSTLKIQPAELGDSAVYLCASSLANGYEQYFGPGTRLTVT.

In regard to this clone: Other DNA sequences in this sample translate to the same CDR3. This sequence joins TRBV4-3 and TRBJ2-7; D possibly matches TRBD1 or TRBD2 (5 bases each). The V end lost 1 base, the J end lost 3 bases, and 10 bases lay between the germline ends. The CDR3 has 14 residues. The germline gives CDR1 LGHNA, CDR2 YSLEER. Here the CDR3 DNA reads TGCGCCAGCAGCCAAGGGGCAGGGAGCTACGAGCAGTACTTC. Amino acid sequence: CASSQGAGSYEQYF.

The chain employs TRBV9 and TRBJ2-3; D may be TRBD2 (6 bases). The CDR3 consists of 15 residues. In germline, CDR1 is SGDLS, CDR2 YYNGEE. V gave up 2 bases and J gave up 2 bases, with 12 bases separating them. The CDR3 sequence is CASSVGRELTDTQYF. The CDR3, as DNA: TGTGCCAGCAGCGTCGGGAGAGAACTCACAGATACGCAGTATTTT.

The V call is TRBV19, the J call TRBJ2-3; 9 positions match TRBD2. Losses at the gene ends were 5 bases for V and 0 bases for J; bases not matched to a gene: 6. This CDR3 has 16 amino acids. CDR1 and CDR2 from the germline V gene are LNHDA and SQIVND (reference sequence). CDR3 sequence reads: CASSPRLAESTDTQYF. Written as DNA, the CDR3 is TGTGCCAGTAGTCCCCGACTAGCGGAGAGCACAGATACGCAGTATTTT.

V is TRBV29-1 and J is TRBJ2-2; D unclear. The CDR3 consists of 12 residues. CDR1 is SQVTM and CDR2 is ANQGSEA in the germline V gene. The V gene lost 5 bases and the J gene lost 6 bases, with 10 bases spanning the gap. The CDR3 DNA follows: TGCAGCGTTTTACTCCCCCCCGGGGAGCTGTTTTTT. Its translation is CSVLLPPGELFF.

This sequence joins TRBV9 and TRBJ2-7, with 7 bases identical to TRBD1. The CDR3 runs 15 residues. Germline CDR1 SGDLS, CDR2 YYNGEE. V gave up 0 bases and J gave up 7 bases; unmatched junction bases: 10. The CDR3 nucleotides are TGTGCCAGCAGCGTAGGCCGGGACAGAATCGGTGAGCAGTACTTC. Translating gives CASSVGRDRIGEQYF. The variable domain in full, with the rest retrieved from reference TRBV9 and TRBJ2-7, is DSGVTQTPKHLITATGQRVTLRCSPRSGDLSVYWYQQSLDQGLQFLIQYYNGEERAKGNILERFSAQQFPDLHSELNLSSLELGDSALYFCASSVGRDRIGEQYFGPGTRLTVT.

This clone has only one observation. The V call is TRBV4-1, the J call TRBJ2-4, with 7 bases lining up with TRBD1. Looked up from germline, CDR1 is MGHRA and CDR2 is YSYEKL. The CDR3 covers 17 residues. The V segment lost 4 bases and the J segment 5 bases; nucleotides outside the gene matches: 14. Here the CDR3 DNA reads TGCGCCAGCAGCCCAGCTCGAATTACAGGGGAAGAAAACATTCAGTACTTC. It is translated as CASSPARITGEENIQYF.

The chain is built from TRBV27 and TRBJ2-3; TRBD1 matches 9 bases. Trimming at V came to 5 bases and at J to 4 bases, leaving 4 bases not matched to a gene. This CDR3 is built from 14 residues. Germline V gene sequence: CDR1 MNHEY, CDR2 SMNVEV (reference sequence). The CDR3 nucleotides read TGTGCCAGCAGTCCGGACAGGGGTCCAGATACGCAGTATTTT. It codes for CASSPDRGPDTQYF.

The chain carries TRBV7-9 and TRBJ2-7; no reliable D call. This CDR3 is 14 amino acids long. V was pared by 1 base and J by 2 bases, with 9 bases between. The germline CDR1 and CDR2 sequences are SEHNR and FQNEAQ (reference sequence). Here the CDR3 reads CASSLGGIAYEQYF. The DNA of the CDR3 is TGTGCCAGCAGCTTAGGGGGAATCGCCTACGAGCAGTACTTC.

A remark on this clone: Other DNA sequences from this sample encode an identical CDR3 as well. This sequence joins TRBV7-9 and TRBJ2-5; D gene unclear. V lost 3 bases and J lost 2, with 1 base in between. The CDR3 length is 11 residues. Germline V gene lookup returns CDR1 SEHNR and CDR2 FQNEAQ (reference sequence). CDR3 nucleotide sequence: TGTGCCAGCAGCTTTCAAGAGACCCAGTACTTC. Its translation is CASSFQETQYF.

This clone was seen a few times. CDR3 DNA sequence: TGCGCCAGCAGCCAACAACCGGGACTGGGGAATCAGCCCCAGCATTTT. Amino acid sequence: CASSQQPGLGNQPQHF. The V gene is TRBV4-1, the J gene TRBJ1-5; D is possibly TRBD1 (5 bases). Germline assignment: CDR1 MGHRA and CDR2 YSYEKL. There are 16 residues in the CDR3. Trimming took 2 bases from V and 4 from J, leaving 15 bases between them.